The source of this T cell receptor (beta chain) is a study of molecular identifiers for immune sequencing clone quantification (dated by TCRdb to the late 2010s). For the study in its entirety: For a replicate experiment, RNA from about 21,000 or 97,000 naive CD8 T cells was divided into five aliquots, of which four were sequenced. This methods study used CD8 T cells to benchmark TCR RNA copy counting and molecular-identifier clustering-based TCR repertoire sequencing (MIDCIRS). Study-level results and caveats: Identical TCR molecules sharing a barcode could cause highly expanded clone sizes to be underestimated. A single cell's worth of spiked-in Jurkat TCR RNA was reported detectable even among 900,000 to 1,000,000 naive CD8 T cells. Spiked-in Jurkat TCR RNA (around 9 copies' worth), which is not part of the donor repertoire, was contained in the naive libraries. In CMV-specific effector cells, clones with more than 20 RNA copies contained over 98% of molecules, whereas in naive cells such clones contained under 1% of molecules. When barcode sub-clustering was omitted, TCR diversity was inflated by chimeric consensus sequences, with chimeras reaching as high as 47%. Modeling indicated about 3 TCR RNA copies recovered per cell, compared with roughly 9.7 by digital PCR, which implies a capture efficiency of around 30%.

CDR1 and CDR2 were assigned from the germline V gene as SGDLS and YYNGEE. The CDR3 contains 12 residues, cysteine and phenylalanine counted. The kept DNA is CDR3 alone, 36 bases in frame from the first base. Trimming removed 1 base from V and 4 bases from J, leaving 4 bases between the germline ends. The library was obtained by PCR. The instrument was a NextSeq 500. Preparation of bulk TCR libraries followed a previously described approach, with the TCR primers listed in Table S5. Total RNA was purified with the Qiagen AllPrep DNA/RNA kit. Before analysis, reads from multiple sequencing runs of the same library were pooled. The original pipeline was this. Reads were retained only if an exact TCR constant sequence was present, and the retained reads were trimmed to 150 nt and grouped according to their 12-nt molecular barcodes. Reads within each barcode group were sub-clustered using a 15% Levenshtein threshold, and quality-weighted consensus sequences were constructed for each RNA molecule. Non-functional sequences were discarded, and so were lower-count sequences lying one edit away from another sequence. Based on a fit of two negative binomial distributions, barcode sub-clusters having less than 20% of the maximum read count were discarded. TCRdb ran its own pipeline on the public reads, namely fastp trimming at Q25 and MiXCR clone calling, and kept in-frame beta chains. When rows share a CDR3 protein, they turn into one entry using the most common DNA and genes. It is TCRdb's table, rather than the study itself, that gives the V and J calls and clone size. The sample contains approximately 500,000 distinct CDR3 sequences, 25% of them found a single time. Approximately 0.76% of the sample is taken by the ten largest.

In the case of this clonotype: Its antigen is still unknown. Base qualities are missing; no much larger clone stands one base away.

Naive CD8 T cell libraries were made from around 18,000 to 910,000 sorted cells using 10%, 30% or 50% of purified RNA. Naive CD8 T cells, defined as CD8+CD4-CCR7+CD45RA+, were FACS-sorted into RLT Plus buffer on a BD FACSAria II. Detection sensitivity was tested by spiking Jurkat RNA equal to ten or so TCR copies' worth into samples containing roughly 18,000-1,000,000 naive CD8 T cells. CD8 T cells were enriched with RosetteSep CD8+ T Cell Enrichment Cocktail and Ficoll-Paque, followed by ACK red cell lysis. This clonotype was sampled from a human donor in good health. Some libraries in this study had Jurkat cell RNA spiked in. The sequence links TRBV9 to TRBJ2-3, with an unclear D gene assignment. Material for sequencing was naive CD8+ T cells from blood, with Jurkat cell RNA spiked in. The sample's cell subset or site label, decoded: FACS-sorted CD8+CD4-CCR7+CD45RA+ naive T cells. The sequenced DNA is TGTGCCAGCAGCGTAACCGCAGATACGCAGTATTTT. Translated, it reads CASSVTADTQYF.